Described below is a single T cell receptor (beta chain) sequence and its context. Data came from immunoSEQ multiplex PCR; TCRdb stores just in-frame clones and leaves some out. This sample has roughly 24,000 clones, with more than 80% found just once. This sample is drawn from a study of OX40 agonist ivuxolimab in advanced cancers. The CDR3 has 14 residues. The germline V gene has CDR1 LGHNA and CDR2 YNFKEQ. V was pared by 0 bases and J by 0 bases, with 4 bases between. The sequencing used CD4+ or CD8+ T cells sorted from blood, collected in a trial of the OX40 agonist ivuxolimab. This receptor was taken from an adult with an advanced solid tumor such as melanoma, head and neck, liver or kidney cancer. This chain connects TRBV4-2 to TRBJ2-3; D unclear. The CDR3 protein is CASSQESSTDTQYF. CDR3 nucleotides: TGTGCCAGCAGCCAAGAATCCAGCACAGATACGCAGTATTTT.